The next 7 T cell receptor beta chains were all read from a single sample in a study of identical twins. TCRdb recomputed calls from the 5' RACE reads with MiXCR, one row per CDR3 protein. The data show around 530,000 distinct CDR3 sequences, 13% to 15% seen once. The sample was also reused in another study, on yellow fever vaccine responses in identical twins.

The sample taken for sequencing was CD4+ T cells sorted from blood. These receptors all come from a woman younger than 30 in good health.

This clonotype was seen more than once but under ten times. The rearrangement joins TRBV12-5 to TRBJ1-6, with D possibly TRBD1 on 6 matching bases. The V gene lost 6 bases and the J gene lost 10 bases, with 13 bases spanning the gap. Germline-derived CDR1 and CDR2 are LGHNT and FRNRAP. CDR3 size: 13 residues. In DNA form, the CDR3 reads TGTGCTAGTGGCAGGGGATCCGAGTCACCCCTCCACTTT. This codes for CASGRGSESPLHF.

This clonotype has a handful of counts. The V and J genes are TRBV24-1 and TRBJ2-4; TRBD1 matches at 7 bases. In germline, CDR1 is KGHDR, CDR2 SFDVKD. The CDR3 is 14 amino acids. V trimming: 1 base; J trimming: 14 bases; junction bases outside the gene matches: 10. CDR3 DNA sequence: TGTGCCACCAGTGATTTAAGGGACAGTGGGGACGAGTACTTC. Translated, it gives CATSDLRDSGDEYF.

V gene TRBV12-3 or TRBV12-4 combines with J gene TRBJ2-2; 8 bases are a match to TRBD2. The CDR3 consists of 15 residues. The trim removed 6 bases at V and 6 bases at J, leaving 9 bases unmatched. The CDR3 loop is CASSYGLASAGELFF. The CDR3 DNA reads as TGTGCCAGCAGCTACGGACTAGCCAGCGCCGGGGAGCTGTTTTTT.

The J gene is TRBJ2-1, the V gene TRBV20-1; the D call may be TRBD1 or TRBD2 (5 bases each). CDR1 and CDR2 (germline): DFQATT, SNEGSKA (reference sequence). The CDR3 sequence is 15 residues long. The V end was cut by 6 bases, the J end by 0 bases, with 15 bases between. The CDR3 spells CSATPGRNSYNEQFF. The DNA for the CDR3 is TGCAGTGCCACGCCGGGACGGAACTCCTACAATGAGCAGTTCTTC.

In this sample, this clonotype turned up a few times. The chain couples TRBV7-8 to TRBJ2-1, with D hard to call. Trimming took 1 base from V and 9 from J, leaving 7 bases between them. The germline V gene has CDR1 SGHVS and CDR2 FQNEAQ. The CDR3 has 12 residues. In DNA, the CDR3 is TGTGCCAGCAGCTTAGTATGGACTGAGCAGTTCTTC. Translated, it gives CASSLVWTEQFF.

This clonotype was recorded many times. The chain has TRBV12-3 or TRBV12-4 and TRBJ1-5, with no clear D. This CDR3 has 15 residues. Trimming pared 0 bases from V and 2 bases from J, leaving 8 bases between. The CDR3 DNA follows: TGTGCCAGCAGTTTAGCGTGGCAGGGCAATCAGCCCCAGCATTTT. It codes for CASSLAWQGNQPQHF.

This clonotype was detected a few times. The chain combines TRBV20-1 with TRBJ2-5, with 7 bases lining up with TRBD1. The J segment lost 5 bases and the V segment lost 6 bases, leaving 12 bases of the junction unmatched. In germline, CDR1 is DFQATT, CDR2 SNEGSKA (reference sequence). This CDR3 has 14 amino acids. CDR3 nucleotide sequence: TGCAGTGCCGAGGGGGCCGACGGGCGGGAGACCCAGTACTTC. It specifies CSAEGADGRETQYF.